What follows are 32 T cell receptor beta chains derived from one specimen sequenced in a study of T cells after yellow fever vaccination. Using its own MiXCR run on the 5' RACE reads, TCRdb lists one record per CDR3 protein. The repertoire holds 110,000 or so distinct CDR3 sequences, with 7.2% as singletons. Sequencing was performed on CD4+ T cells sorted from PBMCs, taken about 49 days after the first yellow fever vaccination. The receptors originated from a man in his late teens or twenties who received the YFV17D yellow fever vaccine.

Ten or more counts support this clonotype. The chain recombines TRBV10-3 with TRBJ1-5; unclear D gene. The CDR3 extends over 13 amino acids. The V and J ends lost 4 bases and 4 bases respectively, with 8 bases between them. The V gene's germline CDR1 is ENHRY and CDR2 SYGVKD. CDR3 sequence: CAISGQANQPQHF. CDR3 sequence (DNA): TGTGCCATCAGTGGGCAGGCAAATCAGCCCCAGCATTTT.

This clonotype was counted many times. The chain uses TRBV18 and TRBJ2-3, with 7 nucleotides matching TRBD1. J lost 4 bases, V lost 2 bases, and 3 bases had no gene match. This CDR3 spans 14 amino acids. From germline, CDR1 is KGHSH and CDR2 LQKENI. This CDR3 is CASSPNRGADTQYF. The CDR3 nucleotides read TGTGCCAGCTCACCAAACAGGGGTGCAGATACGCAGTATTTT.

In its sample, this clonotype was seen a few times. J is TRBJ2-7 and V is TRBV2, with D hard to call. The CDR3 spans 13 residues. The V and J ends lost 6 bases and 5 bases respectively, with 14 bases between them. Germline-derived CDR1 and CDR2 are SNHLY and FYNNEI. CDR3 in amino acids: CASRDLAVHEQYV. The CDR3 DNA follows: TGTGCCAGCAGAGACCTGGCAGTCCACGAGCAGTACGTC.

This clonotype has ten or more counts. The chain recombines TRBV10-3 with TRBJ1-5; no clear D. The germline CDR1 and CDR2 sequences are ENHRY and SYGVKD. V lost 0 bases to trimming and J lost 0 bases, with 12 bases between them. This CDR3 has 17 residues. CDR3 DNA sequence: TGTGCCATCAGTGAGTCCTACAAAGTCTATAGCAATCAGCCCCAGCATTTT. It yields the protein CAISESYKVYSNQPQHF.

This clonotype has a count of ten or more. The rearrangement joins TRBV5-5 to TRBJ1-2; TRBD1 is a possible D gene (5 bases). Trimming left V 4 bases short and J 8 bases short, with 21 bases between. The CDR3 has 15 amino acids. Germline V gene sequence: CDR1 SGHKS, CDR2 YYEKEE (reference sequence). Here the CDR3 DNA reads TGTGCCAGCAGCCACGACGCGGCGGGGCGGAGAGGCTACACCTTC. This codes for CASSHDAAGRRGYTF. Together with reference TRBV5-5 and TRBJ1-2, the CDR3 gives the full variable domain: DAGVTQSPTHLIKTRGQQVTLRCSPISGHKSVSWYQQVLGQGPQFIFQYYEKEERGRGNFPDRFSARQFPNYSSELNVNALLLGDSALYLCASSHDAAGRRGYTFGSGTRLTVV.

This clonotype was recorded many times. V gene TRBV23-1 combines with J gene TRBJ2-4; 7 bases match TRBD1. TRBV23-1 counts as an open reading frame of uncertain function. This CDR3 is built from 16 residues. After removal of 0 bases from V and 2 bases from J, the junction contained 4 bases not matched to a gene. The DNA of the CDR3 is TGCGCCAGCAGTCAATCGCACAGGGGAACCAAAAACATTCAGTACTTC. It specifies CASSQSHRGTKNIQYF.

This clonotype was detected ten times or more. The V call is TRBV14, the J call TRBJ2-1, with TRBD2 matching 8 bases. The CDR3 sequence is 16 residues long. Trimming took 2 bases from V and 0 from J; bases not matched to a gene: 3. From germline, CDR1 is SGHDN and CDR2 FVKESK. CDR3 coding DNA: TGTGCCAGCAGCCAAAAGGGACTAGTCTCCTACAATGAGCAGTTCTTC. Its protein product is CASSQKGLVSYNEQFF.

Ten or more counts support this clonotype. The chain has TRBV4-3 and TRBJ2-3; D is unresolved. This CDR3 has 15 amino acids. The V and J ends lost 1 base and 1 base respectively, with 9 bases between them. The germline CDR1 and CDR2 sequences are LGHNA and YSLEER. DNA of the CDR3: TGCGCCAGCAGCCAAGGGTCCAGCGGCACAGATACGCAGTATTTT. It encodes CASSQGSSGTDTQYF.

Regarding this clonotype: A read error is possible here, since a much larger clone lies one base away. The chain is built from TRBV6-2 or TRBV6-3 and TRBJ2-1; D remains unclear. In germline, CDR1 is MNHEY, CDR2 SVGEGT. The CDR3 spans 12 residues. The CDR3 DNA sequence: TGTGCCAGCAGAGACCCCGACAATAAGCAGTTCTTC. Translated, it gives CASRDPDNKQFF.

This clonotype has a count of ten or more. CDR3 protein: CASSISGTADYGYTF. Written as DNA, the CDR3 is TGTGCCAGTAGTATCTCCGGGACAGCCGACTATGGCTACACCTTC. This chain uses TRBV19 with TRBJ1-2; 7 bases align to TRBD1. With V trimmed by 3 bases and J by 3 bases, 7 bases remained unmatched. The CDR3 has 15 amino acids. In germline, CDR1 is LNHDA, CDR2 SQIVND (reference sequence).

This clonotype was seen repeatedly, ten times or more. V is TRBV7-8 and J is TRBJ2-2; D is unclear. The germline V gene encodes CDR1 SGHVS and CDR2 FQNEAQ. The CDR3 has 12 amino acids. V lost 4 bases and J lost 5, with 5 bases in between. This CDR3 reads CASSSDTGELFF. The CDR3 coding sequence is TGTGCCAGCAGCTCAGATACCGGGGAGCTGTTTTTT.

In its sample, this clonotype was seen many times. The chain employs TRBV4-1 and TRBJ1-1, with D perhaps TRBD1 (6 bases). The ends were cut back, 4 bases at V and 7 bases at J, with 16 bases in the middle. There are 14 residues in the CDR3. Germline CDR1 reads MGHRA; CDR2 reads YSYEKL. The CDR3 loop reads CASSPQTGGHEAFF. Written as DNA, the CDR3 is TGCGCCAGCAGCCCCCAGACGGGGGGACATGAAGCTTTCTTT.

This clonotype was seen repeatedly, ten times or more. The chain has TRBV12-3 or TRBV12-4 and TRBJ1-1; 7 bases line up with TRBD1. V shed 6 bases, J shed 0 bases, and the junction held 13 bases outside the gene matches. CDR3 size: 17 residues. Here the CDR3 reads CASSPSRGGLVNTEAFF. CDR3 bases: TGTGCCAGCAGCCCTTCTAGAGGGGGCCTCGTGAACACTGAAGCTTTCTTT.

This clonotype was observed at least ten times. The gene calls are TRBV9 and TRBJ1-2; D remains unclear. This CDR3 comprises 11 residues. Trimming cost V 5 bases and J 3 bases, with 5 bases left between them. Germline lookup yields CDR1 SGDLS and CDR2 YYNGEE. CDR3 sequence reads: CASRRDYGYTF. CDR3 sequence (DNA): TGTGCCAGCAGGAGAGACTATGGCTACACCTTC.

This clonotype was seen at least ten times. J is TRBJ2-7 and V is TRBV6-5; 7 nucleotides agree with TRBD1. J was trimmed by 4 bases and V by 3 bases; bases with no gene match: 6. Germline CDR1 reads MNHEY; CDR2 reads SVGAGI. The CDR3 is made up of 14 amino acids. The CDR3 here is CASSYRGLGYEQYF. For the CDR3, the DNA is TGTGCCAGCAGTTATAGGGGGCTTGGGTACGAGCAGTACTTC.

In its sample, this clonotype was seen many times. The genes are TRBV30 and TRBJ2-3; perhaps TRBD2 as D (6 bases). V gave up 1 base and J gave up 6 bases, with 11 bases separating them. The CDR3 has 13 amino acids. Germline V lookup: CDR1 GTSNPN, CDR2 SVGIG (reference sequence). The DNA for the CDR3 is TGTGCCTGGAGTGGGGACTTACAGGATACGCAGTATTTT. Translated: CAWSGDLQDTQYF.

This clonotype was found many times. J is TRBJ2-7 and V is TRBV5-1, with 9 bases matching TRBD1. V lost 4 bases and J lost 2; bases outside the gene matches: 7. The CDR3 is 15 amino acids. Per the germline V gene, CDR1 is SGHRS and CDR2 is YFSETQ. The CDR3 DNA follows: TGCGCCAGCAGCGAGGGACAGGGTGAGGCCTACGAGCAGTACTTC. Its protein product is CASSEGQGEAYEQYF. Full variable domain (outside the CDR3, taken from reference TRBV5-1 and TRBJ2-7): KAGVTQTPRYLIKTRGQQVTLSCSPISGHRSVSWYQQTPGQGLQFLFEYFSETQRNKGNFPGRFSGRQFSNSRSEMNVSTLELGDSALYLCASSEGQGEAYEQYFGPGTRLTVT.

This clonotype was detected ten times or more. For the CDR3, the DNA is TGCGCCAGCAGCCAGAGGACAGACTCCTACAATGAGCAGTTCTTC. Its translation is CASSQRTDSYNEQFF. The genes are TRBV5-1 and TRBJ2-1; possible D gene TRBD1, 6 bases. Trimming pared 4 bases from V and 0 bases from J, leaving 11 bases between. The CDR3 length is 15 residues. The germline V gene has CDR1 SGHRS and CDR2 YFSETQ.

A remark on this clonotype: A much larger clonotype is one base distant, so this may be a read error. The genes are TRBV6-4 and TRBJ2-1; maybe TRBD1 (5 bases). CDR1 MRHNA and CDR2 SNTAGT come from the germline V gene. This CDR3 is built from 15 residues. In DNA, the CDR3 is TGTGACAGCAGTGTAAGGGCTTTGGGGCCCAATGAGCAGTTCTTC. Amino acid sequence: CDSSVRALGPNEQFF.

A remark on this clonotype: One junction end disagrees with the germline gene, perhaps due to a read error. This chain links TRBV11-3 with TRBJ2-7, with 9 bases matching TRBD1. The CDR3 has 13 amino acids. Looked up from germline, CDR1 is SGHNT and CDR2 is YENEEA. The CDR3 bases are TGTGCCAGCAGCTTAACAGGGGGCTACGAGGAGTACTTC. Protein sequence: CASSLTGGYEEYF.

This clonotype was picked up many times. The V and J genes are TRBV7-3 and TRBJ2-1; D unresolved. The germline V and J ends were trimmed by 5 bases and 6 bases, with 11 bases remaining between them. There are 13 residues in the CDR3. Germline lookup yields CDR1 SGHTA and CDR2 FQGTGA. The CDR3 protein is CASSLGMANEQFF. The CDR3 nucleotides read TGTGCCAGCAGCCTAGGAATGGCCAATGAGCAGTTCTTC. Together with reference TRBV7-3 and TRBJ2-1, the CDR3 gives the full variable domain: GAGVSQTPSNKVTEKGKYVELRCDPISGHTALYWYRQSLGQGPEFLIYFQGTGAADDSGLPNDRFFAVRPEGSVSTLKIQRTERGDSAVYLCASSLGMANEQFFGPGTRLTVL.

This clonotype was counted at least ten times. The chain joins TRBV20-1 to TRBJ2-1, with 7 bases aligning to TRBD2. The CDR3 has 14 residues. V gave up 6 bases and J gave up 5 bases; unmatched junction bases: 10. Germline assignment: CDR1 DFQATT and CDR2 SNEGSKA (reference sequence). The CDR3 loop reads CSALGGGGHNEQFF. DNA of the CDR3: TGCAGTGCCCTCGGCGGGGGAGGCCACAATGAGCAGTTCTTC.

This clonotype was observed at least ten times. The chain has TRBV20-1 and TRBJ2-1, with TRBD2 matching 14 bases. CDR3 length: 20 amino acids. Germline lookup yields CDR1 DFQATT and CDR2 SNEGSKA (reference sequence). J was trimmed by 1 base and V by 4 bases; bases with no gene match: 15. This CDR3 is CSATRWTSGGPYKSYNEQFF. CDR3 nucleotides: TGCAGTGCTACCCGTTGGACTAGCGGGGGGCCCTATAAGTCCTACAATGAGCAGTTCTTC.

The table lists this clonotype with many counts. The CDR3 DNA is TGTGCCAGCAGCTTGGGAGCAGGTTGGAGACAGCCCCAGCATTTT. Its protein product is CASSLGAGWRQPQHF. V gene TRBV5-6 combines with J gene TRBJ1-5; D not resolved. V was trimmed by 0 bases and J by 7 bases, leaving 14 bases between them. The CDR3 is 15 amino acids. Germline CDR1 is SGHDT and CDR2 is YYEEEE.

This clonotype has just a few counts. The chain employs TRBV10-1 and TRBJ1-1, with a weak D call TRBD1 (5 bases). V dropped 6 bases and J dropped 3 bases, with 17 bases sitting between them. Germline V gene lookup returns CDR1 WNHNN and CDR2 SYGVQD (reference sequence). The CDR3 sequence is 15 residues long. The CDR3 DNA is TGCGCCAGCAGGGCCGACCCAGGGCGAGACACTGAAGCTTTCTTT. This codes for CASRADPGRDTEAFF.

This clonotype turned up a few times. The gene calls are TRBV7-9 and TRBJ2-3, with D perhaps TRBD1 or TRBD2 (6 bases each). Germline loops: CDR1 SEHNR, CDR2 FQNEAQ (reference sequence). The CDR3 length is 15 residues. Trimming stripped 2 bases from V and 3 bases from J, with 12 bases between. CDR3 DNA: TGTGCCAGCAGCTTAAAGGGGGGCCGAACAGATACGCAGTATTTT. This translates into CASSLKGGRTDTQYF. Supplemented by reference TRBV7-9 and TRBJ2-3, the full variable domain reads DTGVSQNPRHKITKRGQNVTFRCDPISEHNRLYWYRQTLGQGPEFLTYFQNEAQLEKSRLLSDRFSAERPKGSFSTLEIQRTEQGDSAMYLCASSLKGGRTDTQYFGPGTRLTVL.

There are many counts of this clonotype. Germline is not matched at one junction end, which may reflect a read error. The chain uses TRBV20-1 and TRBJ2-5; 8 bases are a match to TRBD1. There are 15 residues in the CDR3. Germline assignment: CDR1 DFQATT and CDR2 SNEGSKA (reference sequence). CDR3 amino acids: CSARDRGSSLETQYF. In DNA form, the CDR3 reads TGCAGTGCGAGAGACAGGGGTAGTTCGCTAGAGACCCAGTACTTC.

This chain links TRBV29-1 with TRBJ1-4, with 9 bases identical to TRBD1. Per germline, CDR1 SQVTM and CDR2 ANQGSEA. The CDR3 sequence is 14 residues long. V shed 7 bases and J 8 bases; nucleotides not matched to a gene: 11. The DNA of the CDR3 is TGCAGCGCCGGGGACAGGGCCCTCTCAGAAAAACTGTTTTTT. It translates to CSAGDRALSEKLFF.

The CDR3 loop is CASSHLAGDSPLHF. The CDR3 bases are TGTGCCAGCAGCCATTTGGCGGGGGATTCACCCCTCCACTTT. This chain links TRBV14 with TRBJ1-6, with a possible D match to TRBD1 (5 bases). This CDR3 contains 14 residues. The V and J ends lost 3 bases and 8 bases respectively, with 11 bases between them. Germline lookup yields CDR1 SGHDN and CDR2 FVKESK.

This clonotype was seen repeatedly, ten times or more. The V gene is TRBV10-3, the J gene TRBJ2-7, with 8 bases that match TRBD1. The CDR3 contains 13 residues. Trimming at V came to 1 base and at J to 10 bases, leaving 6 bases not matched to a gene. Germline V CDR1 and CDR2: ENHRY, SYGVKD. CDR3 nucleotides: TGTGCCATCAGTGAGTTCCAACAGGGGGACCAGTACGTC. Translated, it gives CAISEFQQGDQYV.

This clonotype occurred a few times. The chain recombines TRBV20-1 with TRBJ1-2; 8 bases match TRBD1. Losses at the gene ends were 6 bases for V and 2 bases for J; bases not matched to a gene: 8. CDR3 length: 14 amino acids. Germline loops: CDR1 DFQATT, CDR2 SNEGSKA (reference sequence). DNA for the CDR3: TGCAGTGCGGGTGACTGGACAGGGAACTATGGCTACACCTTC. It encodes CSAGDWTGNYGYTF.

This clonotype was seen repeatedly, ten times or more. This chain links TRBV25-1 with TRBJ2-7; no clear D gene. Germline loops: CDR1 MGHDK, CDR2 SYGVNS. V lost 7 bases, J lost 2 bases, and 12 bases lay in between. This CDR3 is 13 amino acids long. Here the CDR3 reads CASIRTSPYEQYF. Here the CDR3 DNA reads TGTGCCAGCATTCGGACCTCCCCCTACGAGCAGTACTTC.